Here is one T cell receptor beta chain with its context. The record originates from a study of blood T cell repertoires in COVID-19. Study-level background: The origin of the acute and convalescent COVID-19 samples was the United States, Italy and Spain.

This CDR3 is built from 13 residues. Germline assignment: CDR1 LNHDA and CDR2 SQIVND (reference sequence). The V and J ends lost 8 bases and 2 bases respectively, with 10 bases between them. Authors' data handling: Amplifying reference gene primers gave estimates of nucleated cell counts. Produced via immunoSEQ multiplex PCR; TCRdb's table is partial and in-frame only. V, J and clone size reflect that table, while D and trimming were determined from the DNA. The sample includes tens of thousands of clones, roughly 89% of them seen just once. The chain couples TRBV19 to TRBJ2-1, with D possibly matching TRBD1 (5 bases). The sequencing input was peripheral blood. This TCR was sampled from a human donor in a cohort sampled during active COVID-19. The CDR3 protein is CASGQGAYNEQFF. In DNA form, the CDR3 reads TGTGCCAGTGGCCAGGGTGCCTACAATGAGCAGTTCTTC.